The T cell receptor beta chain under discussion was sequenced for a study of cytomegalovirus exposure and HLA in healthy donors. CDR1 SGHTA and CDR2 FQGNSA come from the germline V gene. The ends lost 5 bases at V and 3 bases at J; junction bases unmatched: 12. The CDR3 is 18 residues long. 60 Vbeta and 13 Jbeta primers were used in PCR. The repertoire was sequenced with immunoSEQ multiplex PCR; TCRdb's copy has only in-frame clones and lacks some. The sample contains some 50,000 clones, roughly 72% of which appear only once. This clonotype originated in a woman in her fifties or sixties in good health and CMV-seropositive. The chain combines TRBV7-2 with TRBJ2-1; 11 bases map to TRBD2. What was sequenced was PBMCs. The CDR3 DNA sequence: TGTGCCAGCAGCCCGCCTGCCGCTACTAGCGGGAGCTACAATGAGCAGTTCTTC. It specifies CASSPPAATSGSYNEQFF.